This T cell receptor beta chain derives from a study of T cell clonality in common variable immunodeficiency. Of CVID subjects, under 16 were female and approximately 31 male, mean age roughly 40. The CDR3 has 15 residues. Losses at the gene ends were 7 bases for V and 5 bases for J; bases not matched to a gene: 14. Germline V gene sequence: CDR1 GTSNPN, CDR2 SVGIG (reference sequence). In the case of this clone: The antigen is not known. Read sequence stops 3 residues before the CDR3 end, and the germline J gene provides the missing end.

Study findings and constraints: Authors noted CVID clonality's cause needs subpopulation repertoire sequencing. Common variable immunodeficiency TCR beta sequences reportedly had fewer deletions and N-nucleotide insertions.

Data came from immunoSEQ multiplex PCR; TCRdb stores just in-frame clones and leaves some out. The sample gives 25,000 or so clones, none seen only once, and the top ten clones hold 24%. The gene calls are TRBV30 and TRBJ2-3, with 8 positions matching TRBD2. Specimen: peripheral blood mononuclear cells. The sequence was obtained from a human donor with common variable immunodeficiency. The part of the CDR3 DNA that was read is TGTGCCTCAACCAAGCCGGGGGGGCTGGTAGATACG. Protein sequence: CASTKPGGLVDT. The CDR3 in full is CASTKPGGLVDTQYF.